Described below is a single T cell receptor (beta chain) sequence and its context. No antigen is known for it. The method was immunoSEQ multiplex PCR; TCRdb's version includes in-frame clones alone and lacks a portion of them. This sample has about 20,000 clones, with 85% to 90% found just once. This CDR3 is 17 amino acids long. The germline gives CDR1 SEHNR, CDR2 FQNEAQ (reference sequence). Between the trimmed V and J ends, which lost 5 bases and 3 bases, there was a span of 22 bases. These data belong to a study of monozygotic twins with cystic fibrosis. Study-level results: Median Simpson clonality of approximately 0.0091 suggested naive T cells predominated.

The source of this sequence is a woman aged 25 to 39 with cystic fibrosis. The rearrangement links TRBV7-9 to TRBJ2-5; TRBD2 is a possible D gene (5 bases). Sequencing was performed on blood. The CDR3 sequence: CASSPPLSQRPKETQYF. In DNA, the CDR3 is TGTGCCAGCAGCCCCCCTTTATCTCAGCGGCCAAAAGAGACCCAGTACTTC. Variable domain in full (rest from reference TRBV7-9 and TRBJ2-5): DTGVSQNPRHKITKRGQNVTFRCDPISEHNRLYWYRQTLGQGPEFLTYFQNEAQLEKSRLLSDRFSAERPKGSFSTLEIQRTEQGDSAMYLCASSPPLSQRPKETQYFGPGTRLLVL.